This T cell receptor beta chain was captured in a study of Ad26.COV2.S vaccination and SARS-CoV-2 variants. Some clones are missing from TCRdb's copy, which holds only in-frame ones; the method was immunoSEQ multiplex PCR. The sample holds 180,000 or so clones, around nine tenths seen once. Concerning this clone: Its antigen is undetermined.

There are 13 residues in the CDR3. Germline V CDR1 and CDR2: MNHEY, SVGAGI. The trim removed 5 bases at V and 9 bases at J, leaving 4 bases unmatched. Study-wide results and limits: Estimates derived from TCR breadth and depth analyses may have underestimated total T cell responses. In vaccinated individuals, spike-specific CD8+ and CD4+ T cell responses reportedly displayed substantial breadth. Vaccine recipients had higher spike-specific TCR breadth than placebo recipients.

The V and J genes are TRBV6-5 and TRBJ2-1, with TRBD2 matching 10 bases. The sequencing used peripheral blood, collected after recovery from COVID-19. The source of this sequence is a human donor who had recovered from COVID-19. The CDR3 sequence is CASSTSGIGEQFF. CDR3 nucleotide sequence: TGTGCCAGCAGTACTAGCGGGATAGGTGAGCAGTTCTTC.